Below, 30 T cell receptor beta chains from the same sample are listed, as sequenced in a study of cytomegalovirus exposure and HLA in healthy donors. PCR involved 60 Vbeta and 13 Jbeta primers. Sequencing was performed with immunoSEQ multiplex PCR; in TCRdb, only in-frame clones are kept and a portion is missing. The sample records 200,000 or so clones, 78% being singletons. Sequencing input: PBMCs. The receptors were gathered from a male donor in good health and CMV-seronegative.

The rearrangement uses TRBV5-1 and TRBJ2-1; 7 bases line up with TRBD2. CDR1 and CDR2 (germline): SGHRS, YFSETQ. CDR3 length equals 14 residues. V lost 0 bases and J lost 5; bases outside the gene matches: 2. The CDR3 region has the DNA TGCGCCAGCAGCTTGGCCGGGACTAACAATGAGCAGTTCTTC. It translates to CASSLAGTNNEQFF.

For the CDR3, the DNA is TGTGCCAGCAGTTCCGGCGGAATTGAAGCTTTCTTT. This codes for CASSSGGIEAFF. The chain joins TRBV6-6 to TRBJ1-1; D gene ambiguous. This CDR3 region has 12 residues. Trimming took off 4 bases at V and 7 bases at J, with 10 bases between the two ends. Germline V gene data show CDR1 as MNHNY and CDR2 as SVGAGI (reference sequence).

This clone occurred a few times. CDR3: CATSRAPHTGGDEQFF. In DNA, the CDR3 is TGTGCCACCAGCAGAGCCCCTCACACAGGGGGCGATGAGCAGTTCTTC. The rearrangement uses TRBV15 and TRBJ2-1, with 9 bases identical to TRBD1. Germline CDR1 LNHNV, CDR2 YYDKDF (reference sequence). The CDR3 loop spans 16 amino acids. The V gene end was trimmed by 1 base and the J gene end by 8 bases; junction bases not matched to a gene: 9.

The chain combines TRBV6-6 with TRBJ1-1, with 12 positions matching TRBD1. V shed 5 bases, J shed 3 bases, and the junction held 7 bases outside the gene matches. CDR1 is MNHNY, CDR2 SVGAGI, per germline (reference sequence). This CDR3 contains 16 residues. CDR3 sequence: CASSKRDRGPHTEAFF. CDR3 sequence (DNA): TGTGCCAGCAGTAAACGGGACAGGGGGCCACACACTGAAGCTTTCTTT.

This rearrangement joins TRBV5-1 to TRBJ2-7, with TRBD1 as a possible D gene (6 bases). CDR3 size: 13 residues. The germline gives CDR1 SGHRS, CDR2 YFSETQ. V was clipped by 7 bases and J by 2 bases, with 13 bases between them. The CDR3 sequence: CASAVAGAYEQYF. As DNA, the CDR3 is TGCGCCAGCGCCGTGGCAGGGGCCTACGAGCAGTACTTC.

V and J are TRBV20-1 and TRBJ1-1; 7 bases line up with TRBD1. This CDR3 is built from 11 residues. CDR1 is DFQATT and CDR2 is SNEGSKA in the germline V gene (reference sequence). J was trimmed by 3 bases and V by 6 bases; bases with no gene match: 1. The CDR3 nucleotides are TGCAGTGCCCAGGGGGACACTGAAGCTTTCTTT. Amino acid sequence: CSAQGDTEAFF.

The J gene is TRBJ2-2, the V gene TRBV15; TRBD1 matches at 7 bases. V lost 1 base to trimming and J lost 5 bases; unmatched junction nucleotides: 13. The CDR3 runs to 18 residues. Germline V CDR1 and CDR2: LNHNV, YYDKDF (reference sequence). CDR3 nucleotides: TGTGCCACCAGCAGAGTTTGTTCGCTTCAGGGGGAGACCGGGGAGCTGTTTTTT. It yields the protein CATSRVCSLQGETGELFF.

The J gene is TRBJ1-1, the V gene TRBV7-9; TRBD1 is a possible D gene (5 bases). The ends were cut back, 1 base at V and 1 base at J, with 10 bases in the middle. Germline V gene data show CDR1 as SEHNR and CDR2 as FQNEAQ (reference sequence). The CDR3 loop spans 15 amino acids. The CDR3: CASSLVGGSNTEAFF. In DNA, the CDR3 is TGTGCCAGCAGCTTAGTGGGGGGGTCGAACACTGAAGCTTTCTTT.

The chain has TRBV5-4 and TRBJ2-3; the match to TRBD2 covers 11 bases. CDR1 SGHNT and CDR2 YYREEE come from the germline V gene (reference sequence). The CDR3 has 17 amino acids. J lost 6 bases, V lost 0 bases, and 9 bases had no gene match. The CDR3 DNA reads TGTGCCAGCAGCTTGGAAACTAGCGGGAGCGGGCACGATACGCAGTATTTT. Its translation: CASSLETSGSGHDTQYF.

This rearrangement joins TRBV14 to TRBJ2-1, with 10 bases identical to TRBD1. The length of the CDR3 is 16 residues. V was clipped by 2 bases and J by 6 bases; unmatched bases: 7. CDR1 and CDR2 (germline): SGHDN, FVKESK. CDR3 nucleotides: TGTGCCAGCAGCCAACGGACAGGGGGGGGTGGCAATGAGCAGTTCTTC. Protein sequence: CASSQRTGGGGNEQFF.

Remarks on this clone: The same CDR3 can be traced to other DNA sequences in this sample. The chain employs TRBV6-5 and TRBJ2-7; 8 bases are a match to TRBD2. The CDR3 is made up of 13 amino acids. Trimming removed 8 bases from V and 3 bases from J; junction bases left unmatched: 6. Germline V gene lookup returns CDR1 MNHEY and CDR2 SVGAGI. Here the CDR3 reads CASAGGTFYEQYF. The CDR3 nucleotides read TGTGCCAGCGCGGGGGGAACTTTCTACGAGCAGTACTTC.

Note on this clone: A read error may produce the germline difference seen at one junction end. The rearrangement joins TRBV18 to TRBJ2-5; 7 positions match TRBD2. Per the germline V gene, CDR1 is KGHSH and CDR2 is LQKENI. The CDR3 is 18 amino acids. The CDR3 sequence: CASSPRRITSEFQETRYF. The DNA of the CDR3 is TGTGCCAGCTCACCACGGAGGATCACTAGCGAGTTCCAAGAGACCCGGTACTTC.

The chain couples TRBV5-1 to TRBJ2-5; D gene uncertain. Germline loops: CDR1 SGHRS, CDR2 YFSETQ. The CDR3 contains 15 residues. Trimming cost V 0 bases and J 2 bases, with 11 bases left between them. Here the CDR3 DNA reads TGCGCCAGCAGCTTGGCCGCGACAACGCAAGAGACCCAGTACTTC. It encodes CASSLAATTQETQYF.

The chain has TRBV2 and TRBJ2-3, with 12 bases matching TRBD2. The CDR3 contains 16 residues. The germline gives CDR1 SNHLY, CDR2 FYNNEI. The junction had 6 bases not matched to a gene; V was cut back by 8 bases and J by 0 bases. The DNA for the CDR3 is TGTGCCAGCGACCGGACTAGCGGGACTAGCACAGATACGCAGTATTTT. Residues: CASDRTSGTSTDTQYF.

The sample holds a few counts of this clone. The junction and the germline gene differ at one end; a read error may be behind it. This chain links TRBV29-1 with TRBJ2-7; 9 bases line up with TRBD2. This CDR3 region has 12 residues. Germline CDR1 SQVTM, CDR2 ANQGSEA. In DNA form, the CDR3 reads TGCAGCGTTGTAACCTCCGGGACTAGCTGGGTCTTC. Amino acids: CSVVTSGTSWVF.

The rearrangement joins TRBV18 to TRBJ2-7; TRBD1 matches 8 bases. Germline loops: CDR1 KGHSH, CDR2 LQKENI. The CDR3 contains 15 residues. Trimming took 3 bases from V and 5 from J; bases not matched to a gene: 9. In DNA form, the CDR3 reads TGTGCCAGCTCACCCAGAGACAGGGGTGGGAACGAGCAGTACTTC. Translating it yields CASSPRDRGGNEQYF.

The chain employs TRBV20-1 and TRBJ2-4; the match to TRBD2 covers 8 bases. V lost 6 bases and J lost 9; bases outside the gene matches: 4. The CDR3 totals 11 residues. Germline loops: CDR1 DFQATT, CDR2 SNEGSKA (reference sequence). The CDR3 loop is CSAVREGIQYF. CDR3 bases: TGCAGTGCGGTTCGGGAGGGCATTCAGTACTTC.

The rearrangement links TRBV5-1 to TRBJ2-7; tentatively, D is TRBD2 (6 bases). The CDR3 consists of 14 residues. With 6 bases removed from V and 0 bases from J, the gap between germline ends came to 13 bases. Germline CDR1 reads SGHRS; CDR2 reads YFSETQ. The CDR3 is CASTIGGSSYEQYF. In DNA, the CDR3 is TGCGCCAGCACCATTGGAGGGAGCTCCTACGAGCAGTACTTC.

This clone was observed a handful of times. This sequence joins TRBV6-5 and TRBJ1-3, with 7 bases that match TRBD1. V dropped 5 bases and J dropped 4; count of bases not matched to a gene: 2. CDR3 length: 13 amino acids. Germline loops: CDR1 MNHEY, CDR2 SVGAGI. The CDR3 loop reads CASSAGQGNTIYF. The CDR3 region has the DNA TGTGCCAGCAGTGCGGGACAGGGAAACACCATATATTTT.

CDR3 DNA: TGTGCCAGCAGCCCCTTAAGGGGAATGGGGCCACAGGAGGAGACCCAGTACTTC. It translates to CASSPLRGMGPQEETQYF. V usage is TRBV7-9 and J usage is TRBJ2-5; possibly TRBD1 for D (5 bases). The CDR3 sequence is 18 residues long. Germline CDR1 reads SEHNR; CDR2 reads FQNEAQ (reference sequence). Trimming took off 5 bases at V and 5 bases at J, with 27 bases between the two ends. Drawing the rest from reference TRBV7-9 and TRBJ2-5, the complete variable domain is DTGVSQNPRHKITKRGQNVTFRCDPISEHNRLYWYRQTLGQGPEFLTYFQNEAQLEKSRLLSDRFSAERPKGSFSTLEIQRTEQGDSAMYLCASSPLRGMGPQEETQYFGPGTRLLVL.

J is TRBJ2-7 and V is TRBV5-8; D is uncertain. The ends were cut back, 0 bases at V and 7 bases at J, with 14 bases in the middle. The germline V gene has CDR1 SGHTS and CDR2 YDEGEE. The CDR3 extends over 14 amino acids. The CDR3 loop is CASSLDRGNEEQYF. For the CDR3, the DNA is TGTGCCAGCAGCTTGGATCGAGGAAACGAGGAGCAGTACTTC.

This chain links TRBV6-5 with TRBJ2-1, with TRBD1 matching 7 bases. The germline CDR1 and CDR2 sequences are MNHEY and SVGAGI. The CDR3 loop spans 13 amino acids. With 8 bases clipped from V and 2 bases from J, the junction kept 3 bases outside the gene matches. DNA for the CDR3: TGTGCCAGCCTAGGGGGCGCCTACAATGAGCAGTTCTTC. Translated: CASLGGAYNEQFF.

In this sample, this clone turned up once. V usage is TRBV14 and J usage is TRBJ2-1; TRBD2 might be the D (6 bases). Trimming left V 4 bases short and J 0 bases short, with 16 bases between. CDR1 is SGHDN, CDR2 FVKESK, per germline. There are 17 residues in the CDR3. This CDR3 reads CASSRYIGGASYNEQFF. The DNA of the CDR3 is TGTGCCAGCAGCCGCTATATTGGAGGGGCCTCCTACAATGAGCAGTTCTTC. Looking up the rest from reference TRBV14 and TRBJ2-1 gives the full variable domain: EAGVTQFPSHSVIEKGQTVTLRCDPISGHDNLYWYRRVMGKEIKFLLHFVKESKQDESGMPNNRFLAERTGGTYSTLKVQPAELEDSGVYFCASSRYIGGASYNEQFFGPGTRLTVL.

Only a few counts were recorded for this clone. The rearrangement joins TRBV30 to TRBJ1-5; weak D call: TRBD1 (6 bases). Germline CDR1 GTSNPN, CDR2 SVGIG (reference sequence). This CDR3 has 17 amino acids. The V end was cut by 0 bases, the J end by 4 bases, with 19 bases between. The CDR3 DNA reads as TGTGCCTGGAGTGTACATCCTTTCCAGGGGCTAAATCAGCCCCAGCATTTT. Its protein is CAWSVHPFQGLNQPQHF.

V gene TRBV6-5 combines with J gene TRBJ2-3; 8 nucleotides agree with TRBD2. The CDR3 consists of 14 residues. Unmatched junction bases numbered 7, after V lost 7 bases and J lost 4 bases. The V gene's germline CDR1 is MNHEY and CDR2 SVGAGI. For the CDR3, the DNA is TGTGCCAGCATGAGCCTAGCGGGCGCAGATACGCAGTATTTT. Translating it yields CASMSLAGADTQYF.

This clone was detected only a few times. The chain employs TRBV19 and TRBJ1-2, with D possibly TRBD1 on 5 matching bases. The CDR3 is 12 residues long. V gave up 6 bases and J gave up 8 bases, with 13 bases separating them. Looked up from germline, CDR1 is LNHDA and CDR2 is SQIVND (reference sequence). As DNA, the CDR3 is TGTGCCAGTAGGCAGGGAGGGGTCGGCTACACCTTC. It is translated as CASRQGGVGYTF. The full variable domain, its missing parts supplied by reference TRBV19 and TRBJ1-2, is DGGITQSPKYLFRKEGQNVTLSCEQNLNHDAMYWYRQDPGQGLRLIYYSQIVNDFQKGDIAEGYSVSREKKESFPLTVTSAQKNPTAFYLCASRQGGVGYTFGSGTRLTVV.

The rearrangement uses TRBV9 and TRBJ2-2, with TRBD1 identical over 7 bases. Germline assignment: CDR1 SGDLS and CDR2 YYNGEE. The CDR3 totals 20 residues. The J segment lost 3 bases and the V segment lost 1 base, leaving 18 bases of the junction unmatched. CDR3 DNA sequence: TGTGCCAGCAGCGTACTGAGGGGGCCTGCACAGCAGCGAGACACCGGGGAGCTGTTTTTT. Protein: CASSVLRGPAQQRDTGELFF.

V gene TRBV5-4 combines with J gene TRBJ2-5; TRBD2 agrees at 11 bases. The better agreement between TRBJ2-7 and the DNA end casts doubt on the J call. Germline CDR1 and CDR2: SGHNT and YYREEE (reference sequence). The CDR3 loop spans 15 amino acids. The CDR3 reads CASSQGLAASYEQYF. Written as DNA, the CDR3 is TGTGCCAGCAGCCAGGGACTAGCGGCCTCCTACGAGCAGTACTTC.

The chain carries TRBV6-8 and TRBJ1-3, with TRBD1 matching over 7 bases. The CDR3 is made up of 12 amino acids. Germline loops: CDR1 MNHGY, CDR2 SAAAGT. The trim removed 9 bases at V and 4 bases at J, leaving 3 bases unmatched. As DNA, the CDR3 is TGTGCCAGGACAGGGTACGGAAACACCATATATTTT. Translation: CARTGYGNTIYF.

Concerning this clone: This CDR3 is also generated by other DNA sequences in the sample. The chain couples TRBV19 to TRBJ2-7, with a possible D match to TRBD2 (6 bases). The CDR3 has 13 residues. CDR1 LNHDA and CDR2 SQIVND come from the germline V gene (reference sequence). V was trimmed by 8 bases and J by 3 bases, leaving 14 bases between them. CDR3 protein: CASGLAEHYEQYF. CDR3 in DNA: TGTGCCAGTGGTTTAGCGGAGCACTACGAGCAGTACTTC.